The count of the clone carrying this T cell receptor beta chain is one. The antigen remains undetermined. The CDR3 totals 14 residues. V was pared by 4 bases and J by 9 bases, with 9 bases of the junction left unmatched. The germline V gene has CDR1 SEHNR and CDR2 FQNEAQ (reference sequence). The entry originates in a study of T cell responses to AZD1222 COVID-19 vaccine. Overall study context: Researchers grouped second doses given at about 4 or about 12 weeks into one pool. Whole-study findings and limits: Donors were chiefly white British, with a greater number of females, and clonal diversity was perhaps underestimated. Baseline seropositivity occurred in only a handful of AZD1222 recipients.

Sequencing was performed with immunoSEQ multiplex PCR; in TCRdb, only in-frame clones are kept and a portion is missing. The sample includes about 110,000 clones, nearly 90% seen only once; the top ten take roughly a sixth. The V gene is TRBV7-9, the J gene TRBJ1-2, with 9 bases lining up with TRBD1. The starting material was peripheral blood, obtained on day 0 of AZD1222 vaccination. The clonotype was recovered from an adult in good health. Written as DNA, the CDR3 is TGTGCCAGCAGCTCCCTGGGGGACAGGGTGCGCTACACCTTC. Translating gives CASSSLGDRVRYTF.